The rows below give T cell receptor beta chains drawn from one sample of a study of graft-versus-host responses after intestinal transplantation. Profiled with immunoSEQ multiplex PCR; TCRdb holds only in-frame clones, not every one. The sample consists of some 43,000 clones, roughly 94% of them appearing once. The sequenced sample was PBMCs, obtained approximately 360 days after intestinal transplant. The source is a human patient who received an intestinal transplant, so some T cells may come from the graft donor. Each CDR3 is given with its conserved first and last residue. D genes are given only for firm matches. Clone size is given for some rows only: seen once, a few or many times, or a class if the clone is expanded.

cdr3_nt,cdr3_aa,v_call,d_call,j_call,clone_size
TGTGCCAGCAGCTTCCGGGACAGCGGGGAGCTGTTTTTT,CASSFRDSGELFF,TRBV6-1,TRBD1,TRBJ2-2,NA
TGCGCCAGCAGTGAGTCGAAGGGACTAGCCAACGAGCAGTACTTC,CASSESKGLANEQYF,TRBV10-1,TRBD2,TRBJ2-7,NA
TGTGCCAGCAGCCTTGCGGAGACCCAGTACTTC,CASSLAETQYF,TRBV7-2,NA,TRBJ2-5,NA
TGTGCCAGCAGTTATGGTTTAAGGTCGGAATACGAGCAGTACTTC,CASSYGLRSEYEQYF,TRBV6-5,NA,TRBJ2-7,NA
TGTGCCAGCAGCCTACGCGGGGAGGGGTCTGGCTACACCTTC,CASSLRGEGSGYTF,TRBV5-4,NA,TRBJ1-2,NA
TGCGCCAGCAGCTGGGGTAGTGGGGGCAATCAGCCCCAGCATTTT,CASSWGSGGNQPQHF,TRBV5-1,NA,TRBJ1-5,NA
TGTGCCAGCAGCCAAACAGGGACTGGTAATTCACCCCTCCACTTT,CASSQTGTGNSPLHF,TRBV6-5,NA,TRBJ1-6,NA
TGTGCCAGCAGCGGACCCCCGGGACTAGCGGGAGTCCGGGGAGAGACCCAGTACTTC,CASSGPPGLAGVRGETQYF,TRBV5-4,TRBD2,TRBJ2-5,once
TGTGCCAGCAGCACTACAGGGGGCGTAAGGACCCAGTACTTC,CASSTTGGVRTQYF,TRBV9,TRBD1,TRBJ2-5,NA
TGTGCCAGCAGCTTAAGCGGGCTGACAGATACGCAGTATTTT,CASSLSGLTDTQYF,TRBV7-8,NA,TRBJ2-3,once
TGTGCCAGCAGTGAAAGTCTGGAGGCGGTGCAGTACTTC,CASSESLEAVQYF,TRBV2,NA,TRBJ2-7,NA
TGTGCCAGCAGCTCCGCGAGACCCAGTCCGACATCCTACAATGAGCAGTTCTTC,CASSSARPSPTSYNEQFF,TRBV7-9,NA,TRBJ2-1,NA
TGTGCCAGCAGTTACTCGAACAACTTGGGGACTGAAGCTTTCTTT,CASSYSNNLGTEAFF,TRBV6-5,NA,TRBJ1-1,NA
TGCGCCAGCAGCTTGAGACTAGCGGGGGGCCAAGGCGAGCAGTACTTC,CASSLRLAGGQGEQYF,TRBV5-1,TRBD2,TRBJ2-7,NA
TGTGCCAGCAGCCAGCGGACTAGCGGGAGAACAGATACGCAGTATTTT,CASSQRTSGRTDTQYF,TRBV4-2,TRBD2,TRBJ2-3,NA
TGTGCCAGCTCACCAGGGGCGGGATCTGGGACCCAGTACTTC,CASSPGAGSGTQYF,TRBV18,NA,TRBJ2-5,NA
TGTGCCAGCAGCCAAGGGACTCTTTCTGAAGCTTTCTTT,CASSQGTLSEAFF,TRBV11-3,NA,TRBJ1-1,NA
TGCAGCGTTATGACAGGGGAAGCTTTCTTT,CSVMTGEAFF,TRBV29-1,TRBD1,TRBJ1-1,NA
TGTGCCATCACTATAGACAAGTACAATGAGCAGTTCTTC,CAITIDKYNEQFF,TRBV10-3,NA,TRBJ2-1,NA
TGTGCCAGCTCACCATTCGGGGTTGCTAGCGGGACGAACACCGGGGAGCTGTTTTTT,CASSPFGVASGTNTGELFF,TRBV18,TRBD2,TRBJ2-2,NA
TGTGCCAGCTCACCCCAGGAATACACAGATACGCAGTATTTT,CASSPQEYTDTQYF,TRBV18,NA,TRBJ2-3,NA
TGTGCCAGCAGCCGCCGGGGGGGGGACAGGGGGAACAATGAGCAGTTCTTC,CASSRRGGDRGNNEQFF,TRBV7-3,TRBD1,TRBJ2-1,NA
TGTGCCATCGGGACTGAGAACTACGAGCAGTACTTC,CAIGTENYEQYF,TRBV28,NA,TRBJ2-7,NA
TGCGCCAGCACCTCAGGGGCCGCCTACGAGCAGTACTTC,CASTSGAAYEQYF,TRBV5-1,NA,TRBJ2-7,NA
TGTGCCAGCAGCTTACTGTGGGAGGGCGGTGAGACCCAGTACTTC,CASSLLWEGGETQYF,TRBV7-9,TRBD2,TRBJ2-5,NA
TGTGCCTGGAGCCGGACAGGGGGCATGGATACGCAGTATTTT,CAWSRTGGMDTQYF,TRBV30,TRBD1,TRBJ2-3,once
TGTGCCACCAGCAAAGGACAGCCTCCTATCAATCAGCCCCAGCATTTT,CATSKGQPPINQPQHF,TRBV15,NA,TRBJ1-5,NA
TGTGCCAGCAGCTTAGGGTCCCTTGCCCACACAGATACGCAGTATTTT,CASSLGSLAHTDTQYF,TRBV11-2,NA,TRBJ2-3,once
TGCGCCAGCAGTCCGGTCGCCAGCTATAATTCACCCCTCCACTTT,CASSPVASYNSPLHF,TRBV5-1,NA,TRBJ1-6,NA
TGTGCCAGTAGTGGGGAGGGCTCCTACGAGCAGTACTTC,CASSGEGSYEQYF,TRBV19,TRBD2,TRBJ2-7,NA
TGTGCCAGCAGCAGTATAGCGGGGTCTCAAGAGACCCAGTACTTC,CASSSIAGSQETQYF,TRBV7-9,TRBD2,TRBJ2-5,NA
TGTGCCAGCAGCTATATTCCGGGACTAGCGGGAGTCGGAACCGGGGAGCTGTTTTTT,CASSYIPGLAGVGTGELFF,TRBV9,TRBD2,TRBJ2-2,NA
TGCGCCAGCAGCTTGGAGGGGGGACGGGGCTACGAGCAGTACTTC,CASSLEGGRGYEQYF,TRBV5-1,NA,TRBJ2-7,few
TGCAGCGTTAGTGGGCCCCTCACAGATACGCAGTATTTT,CSVSGPLTDTQYF,TRBV29-1,NA,TRBJ2-3,NA
TGTGCCAGCAGCCGCCGCGGTCAGCCCCAGCATTTT,CASSRRGQPQHF,TRBV6-5,NA,TRBJ1-5,NA
TGCAGCGTTGAGGGCCTGCAAGAGACCCAGTACTTC,CSVEGLQETQYF,TRBV29-1,NA,TRBJ2-5,NA
TGTGCCAGCAGTACAGGGGCACCGAATTCACCCCTCCACTTT,CASSTGAPNSPLHF,TRBV6-5,TRBD1,TRBJ1-6,NA
TGTGCCAGCTCGACCGGGACAGGGGTCTACGAGCAGTACTTC,CASSTGTGVYEQYF,TRBV18,TRBD1,TRBJ2-7,NA
TGTGCCACCAGCACTGGGACCGGCAATGAAAAACTGTTTTTT,CATSTGTGNEKLFF,TRBV15,NA,TRBJ1-4,NA
TGTGCCAGCAGTTACCTGGACAGGGGATCCTACGAGCAGTACTTC,CASSYLDRGSYEQYF,TRBV6-5,TRBD1,TRBJ2-7,once
TGTGCCAGCAGCCGGTGGAGGGGGAGGACAGGGAGGACCACCGGGGAGCTGTTTTTT,CASSRWRGRTGRTTGELFF,TRBV7-9,TRBD1,TRBJ2-2,NA
TGTGCCAGCAGCGTAGCGGGGTCAGGGGAGCAGTTCTTC,CASSVAGSGEQFF,TRBV13,TRBD2,TRBJ2-1,NA
TGTGCCAGCAGCTTGGAGGATCAGCCCCAGCATTTT,CASSLEDQPQHF,TRBV7-9,NA,TRBJ1-5,NA
TGTGCCAGCAGTGAATCCGTGCAGGATGGCTACACCTTC,CASSESVQDGYTF,TRBV6-5,NA,TRBJ1-2,NA
TGTGCCAGCAGCTCAGGGCAGGGCTTGCGCAATGAGCAGTTCTTC,CASSSGQGLRNEQFF,TRBV11-2,NA,TRBJ2-1,NA
TGTGCCAGCAGAGCCCAGGGACAGTCTTCACCCCTCCACTTT,CASRAQGQSSPLHF,TRBV11-1,TRBD1,TRBJ1-6,NA
TGTGCCAGCAGTTACTCTGAAGTAACAGATACGCAGTATTTT,CASSYSEVTDTQYF,TRBV6-5,NA,TRBJ2-3,NA
TGTGCCAGCAGTCCGACCATAGATAATTCACCCCTCCACTTT,CASSPTIDNSPLHF,TRBV7-2,NA,TRBJ1-6,NA
TGTGCCAGCTGGACCGGGCTCGGAGAGACCCAGTACTTC,CASWTGLGETQYF,TRBV6-5,NA,TRBJ2-5,NA
TGTGCCAGCAGTGAAGCGGGGGGTGGTAATGAGCAGTTCTTC,CASSEAGGGNEQFF,TRBV6-4,TRBD2,TRBJ2-1,once
TGTGCCAGCAGCTTGAGTCAGGGTGGCACCGGGGAGCTGTTTTTT,CASSLSQGGTGELFF,TRBV5-4,NA,TRBJ2-2,NA
TGTGCCAGCAGCTTAGATCTGTGGGGTAGCTCCTACAATGAGCAGTTCTTC,CASSLDLWGSSYNEQFF,TRBV11-2,NA,TRBJ2-1,once
TGTGCCAGCAGCTTACCCCCGGATACGCAGTATTTT,CASSLPPDTQYF,TRBV7-6,NA,TRBJ2-3,NA
TGTGCCTGGAGTCCCCTAGCGGGAGTCTCCTACGAGCAGTACTTC,CAWSPLAGVSYEQYF,TRBV30,TRBD2,TRBJ2-7,NA
TGTGCCAGCAGCTCTGACGGAGGGTGGGGATTCGAGCAGTACTTC,CASSSDGGWGFEQYF,TRBV7-2,NA,TRBJ2-7,once